This TCR beta chain was recovered during a study of blood T cell repertoires in COVID-19. Study-wide context: T cells, B-cell-depleted T cells, or PBMCs supplied cDNA or gDNA.

Germline lookup yields CDR1 DFQATT and CDR2 SNEGSKA (reference sequence). Trimming removed 3 bases from V and 1 base from J, with 7 bases in between. CDR3 length: 12 residues. Using immunoSEQ multiplex PCR, the repertoire was profiled, and TCRdb retains in-frame clones only, with some absent. The sample holds 140,000 to 150,000 clones, over 70% seen once. This TCR was sampled from a woman aged 45-60 years with acute or convalescent COVID-19. The rearrangement uses TRBV20-1 and TRBJ2-7; D not certain. Material for sequencing was peripheral blood. CDR3 sequence: CSASQASYEQYF. In DNA, the CDR3 is TGCAGTGCTAGTCAGGCGTCCTACGAGCAGTACTTC.